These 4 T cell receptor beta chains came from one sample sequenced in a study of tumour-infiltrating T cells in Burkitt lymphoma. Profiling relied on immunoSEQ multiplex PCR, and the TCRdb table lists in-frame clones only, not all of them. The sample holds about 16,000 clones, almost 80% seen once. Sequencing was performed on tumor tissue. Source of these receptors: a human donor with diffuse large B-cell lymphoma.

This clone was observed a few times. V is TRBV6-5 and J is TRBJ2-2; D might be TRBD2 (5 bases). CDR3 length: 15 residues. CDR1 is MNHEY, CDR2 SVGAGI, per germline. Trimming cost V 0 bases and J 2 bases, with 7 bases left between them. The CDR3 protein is CASSYSTGNTGELFF. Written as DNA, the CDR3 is TGTGCCAGCAGTTACTCAACGGGAAACACCGGGGAGCTGTTTTTT.

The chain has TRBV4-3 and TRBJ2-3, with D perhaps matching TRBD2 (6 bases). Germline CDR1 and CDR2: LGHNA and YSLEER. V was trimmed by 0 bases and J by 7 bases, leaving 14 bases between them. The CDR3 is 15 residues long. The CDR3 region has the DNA TGCGCCAGCAGCCAAGATCCCGGGAGCGCCAATACGCAGTATTTT. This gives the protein CASSQDPGSANTQYF.

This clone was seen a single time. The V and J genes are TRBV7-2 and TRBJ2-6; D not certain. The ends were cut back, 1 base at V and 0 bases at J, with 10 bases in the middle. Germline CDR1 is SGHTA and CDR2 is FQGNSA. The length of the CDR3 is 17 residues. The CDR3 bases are TGTGCCAGCAGCTTAGAAGTATGGGTCTCTGGGGCCAACGTCCTGACTTTC. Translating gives CASSLEVWVSGANVLTF.

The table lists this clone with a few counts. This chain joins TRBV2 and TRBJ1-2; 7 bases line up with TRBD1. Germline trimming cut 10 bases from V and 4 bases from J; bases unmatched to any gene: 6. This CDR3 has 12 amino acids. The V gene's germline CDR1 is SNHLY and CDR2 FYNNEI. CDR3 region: CATGQALYGYTF. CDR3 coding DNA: TGTGCCACCGGACAGGCCCTCTATGGCTACACCTTC. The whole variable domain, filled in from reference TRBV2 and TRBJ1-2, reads EPEVTQTPSHQVTQMGQEVILRCVPISNHLYFYWYRQILGQKVEFLVSFYNNEISEKSEIFDDQFSVERPDGSNFTLKIRSTKLEDSAMYFCATGQALYGYTFGSGTRLTVV.